The 27 T cell receptor beta chains listed next were all sequenced from one sample in a study of blood T cells in healthy people across ages. The use of a sample-barcoded 5' primer and a J-beta primer mix characterized a second PCR of 7 to 11 cycles. MiXCR, run by TCRdb on the 5' RACE reads, gives a single entry per CDR3 protein. The data contain around 870,000 distinct CDR3 sequences, 25% to 30% of them seen just once; the ten biggest clones take up roughly 17%. Sequencing was carried out using blood. These receptors all stem from a woman older than 75 in good health.

At least ten counts were recorded for this clonotype. This rearrangement joins TRBV20-1 to TRBJ2-5, with 8 nucleotides matching TRBD2. CDR3 size: 15 residues. Germline V lookup: CDR1 DFQATT, CDR2 SNEGSKA (reference sequence). The trim removed 5 bases at V and 3 bases at J, leaving 11 bases unmatched. CDR3 DNA sequence: TGCAGTGCTCAGAGCGTACCAGCGGGGGAAGAGACCCAGTACTTC. Protein product: CSAQSVPAGEETQYF.

The gene calls are TRBV9 and TRBJ1-6; D not certain. Deletions cut 3 bases from V and 0 bases from J, with 10 bases between. The V gene's germline CDR1 is SGDLS and CDR2 YYNGEE. This CDR3 is built from 16 residues. The CDR3 sequence: CASSALSSSYNSPLHF. The CDR3 bases are TGTGCCAGCAGCGCCCTTAGTAGCTCCTATAATTCACCCCTCCACTTT.

The rearrangement joins TRBV12-3 or TRBV12-4 to TRBJ1-5; D may be TRBD1 (6 bases). V was clipped by 2 bases and J by 6 bases, with 11 bases between them. The CDR3 has 14 residues. The CDR3 here is CASSLSQGGQPQHF. CDR3 nucleotide sequence: TGTGCCAGCAGTTTATCACAGGGCGGTCAGCCCCAGCATTTT.

For this clonotype: This may be a read error: a much more frequent sequence differs by one nucleotide. The chain employs TRBV6-6 and TRBJ1-1; D gene uncertain. CDR3 length: 12 amino acids. Germline lookup yields CDR1 MNHNY and CDR2 SVGAGI (reference sequence). The CDR3 reads CASSYENAEAFF. The CDR3 coding sequence is TGTGCCAGCAGTTACGAGAACGCTGAAGCTTTCTTT.

This clonotype was counted a few times. A much larger clonotype is one base distant, so this may be a read error. The chain joins TRBV7-2 to TRBJ2-5; tentatively, D is TRBD1 (8 bases). The CDR3 covers 16 residues. The germline V gene encodes CDR1 SGHTA and CDR2 FQGNSA. For the CDR3, the DNA is TGTGCCAGCAGCAGTAACAGGGGGGGGGTCCAAGGGACCCAGTACTTC. As protein: CASSSNRGGVQGTQYF.

This clonotype occurred a few times. The chain is built from TRBV5-8 and TRBJ1-1; D is possibly TRBD1 (6 bases). This CDR3 comprises 14 residues. Looked up from germline, CDR1 is SGHTS and CDR2 is YDEGEE. Trimming pared 4 bases from V and 1 base from J, leaving 11 bases between. The chain's CDR3 is CASSRQAKNTEAFF. Here the CDR3 DNA reads TGTGCCAGCAGCCGACAGGCGAAGAACACTGAAGCTTTCTTT.

This clonotype was counted at least ten times. The chain combines TRBV6-6 with TRBJ2-3, with no clear D. This CDR3 contains 12 residues. Germline values: CDR1 MNHNY, CDR2 SVGAGI (reference sequence). Trimming stripped 6 bases from V and 9 bases from J, with 13 bases between. As DNA, the CDR3 is TGTGCCAGCAGCCCCTCTCACGGGACGCAGTATTTT. Its translation: CASSPSHGTQYF.

V is TRBV28 and J is TRBJ1-4, with TRBD1 as a possible D gene (5 bases). The germline V gene encodes CDR1 MDHEN and CDR2 SYDVKM. The CDR3 covers 14 residues. Trimming pared 2 bases from V and 6 bases from J, leaving 10 bases between. CDR3 DNA sequence: TGTGCCAGCAGTTTACCCAGGGATCATGAAAAACTGTTTTTT. Residues: CASSLPRDHEKLFF.

In the case of this clonotype: The junction departs from germline at one end; a sequencing error may be responsible. This chain links TRBV20-1 with TRBJ1-4; D unresolved. The CDR3 is 15 amino acids. Germline V lookup: CDR1 DFQATT, CDR2 SNEGSKA (reference sequence). CDR3 coding DNA: TGCAGTGCTAGAGTAACGGTTGCAACTAATGAAAAACGGTTTTTT. Its translation: CSARVTVATNEKRFF.

Note on this clonotype: A much bigger clone sits one base away, suggesting this may be a read error. V usage is TRBV7-9 and J usage is TRBJ2-4, with TRBD2 matching over 10 bases. The J call may be wrong; the DNA end is better matched by TRBJ2-5. Per the germline V gene, CDR1 is SEHNR and CDR2 is FQNEAQ (reference sequence). This CDR3 is built from 16 residues. CDR3 bases: TGTGCCAGCAGCATAACCGGGACTAGCGTAGGAGGGACCCAGTACTTC. Amino acids: CASSITGTSVGGTQYF.

The chain has TRBV10-3 and TRBJ1-1; D call uncertain. The CDR3 consists of 15 residues. Germline V CDR1 and CDR2: ENHRY, SYGVKD. V lost 2 bases, J lost 1 base, and 11 bases lay in between. CDR3 nucleotides: TGTGCCATCAGTGAGACCGGACTCGGGAACACTGAAGCTTTCTTT. Amino acid sequence: CAISETGLGNTEAFF.

This clonotype was observed a few times. A clone one base away is much larger, so this may be a read error. The rearrangement links TRBV6-1 to TRBJ2-6; TRBD1 matches 7 bases. Germline lookup yields CDR1 MNHNS and CDR2 SASEGT. This CDR3 comprises 16 residues. The CDR3 is CASRTGIFTGANALTF. In DNA form, the CDR3 reads TGTGCCAGCAGGACAGGGATCTTCACTGGGGCCAACGCCCTGACTTTC.

This clonotype has a handful of counts. This rearrangement joins TRBV20-1 to TRBJ1-1; TRBD1 matches 8 bases. Germline loops: CDR1 DFQATT, CDR2 SNEGSKA (reference sequence). The CDR3 consists of 13 residues. V was pared by 3 bases and J by 2 bases, with 2 bases of the junction left unmatched. CDR3 DNA sequence: TGCAGTGCTAGGACAGGGGTTAACACTGAAGCTTTCTTT. Its protein product is CSARTGVNTEAFF.

This clonotype was seen repeatedly, ten times or more. The J gene is TRBJ2-3, the V gene TRBV6-2 or TRBV6-3; 9 nucleotides agree with TRBD1. Germline trimming cut 6 bases from V and 4 bases from J; bases unmatched to any gene: 5. There are 14 residues in the CDR3. CDR1 is MNHEY, CDR2 SVGEGT, per germline. In DNA, the CDR3 is TGTGCCAGCAGCCGGACAGGGGCTTCAGATACGCAGTATTTT. Residues: CASSRTGASDTQYF.

The chain joins TRBV27 to TRBJ2-3; D is undetermined. This CDR3 is built from 15 residues. The germline gives CDR1 MNHEY, CDR2 SMNVEV (reference sequence). V shed 8 bases and J shed 1 base, with 16 bases lying between them. The CDR3 region has the DNA TGTGCCAGCCGTGCACTGGGTATAGGCACAGATACGCAGTATTTT. Translating gives CASRALGIGTDTQYF.

This clonotype has at least ten counts. The V and J genes are TRBV7-2 and TRBJ2-5, with TRBD2 matching 9 bases. CDR3 length: 15 amino acids. Unmatched junction bases numbered 4, after V lost 2 bases and J lost 3 bases. Per the germline V gene, CDR1 is SGHTA and CDR2 is FQGNSA. CDR3 region: CASSLMRLAEETQYF. The CDR3 nucleotides are TGTGCCAGCAGCTTAATGCGACTAGCGGAAGAGACCCAGTACTTC.

This clonotype was observed at least ten times. The chain employs TRBV11-2 and TRBJ2-1; TRBD1 matches 8 bases. Losses at the gene ends were 0 bases for V and 7 bases for J; bases not matched to a gene: 11. CDR3 size: 17 residues. CDR1 is SGHAT, CDR2 FQNNGV, per germline. CDR3 bases: TGTGCCAGCAGCTTAGAGCCACGCAGGACAGGGCGGAATGAGCAGTTCTTC. Encoded protein: CASSLEPRRTGRNEQFF.

This clonotype was counted at least ten times. V gene TRBV27 combines with J gene TRBJ2-1; tentatively, D is TRBD2 (6 bases). The CDR3 runs to 17 residues. V was cut by 6 bases and J by 5 bases, with 23 bases left in between. The V gene's germline CDR1 is MNHEY and CDR2 SMNVEV (reference sequence). CDR3 sequence: CASSINAPTGVDNEQFF. The CDR3 DNA reads TGTGCCAGCAGCATTAACGCCCCGACGGGGGTAGACAATGAGCAGTTCTTC.

This clonotype was counted between two and nine times. A read error may account for a junction end that differs from germline. This chain links TRBV12-3 or TRBV12-4 with TRBJ1-2; no firm D call. The CDR3 spans 15 residues. The CDR3 nucleotides read TGTGCCGGCAGTTCCCCGGGGATAGCTAACTATGGCTACACCTTC. It is translated as CAGSSPGIANYGYTF.

This clonotype came up many times. The V call is TRBV15, the J call TRBJ1-1; no definite D call. The CDR3 covers 14 residues. Germline CDR1 is LNHNV and CDR2 is YYDKDF (reference sequence). Deletions cut 4 bases from V and 1 base from J, with 10 bases between. The CDR3 nucleotides read TGTGCCACCAGCACCCGGGTTTCGAACACTGAAGCTTTCTTT. Residues: CATSTRVSNTEAFF.

This clonotype was counted ten times or more. The chain links TRBV6-6 to TRBJ2-1; D may be TRBD2 (6 bases). V was clipped by 6 bases and J by 8 bases, with 23 bases between them. CDR1 and CDR2 from the germline V gene are MNHNY and SVGAGI (reference sequence). This CDR3 contains 16 residues. CDR3 in amino acids: CASSLLSPGTLHEQFF. DNA for the CDR3: TGTGCCAGCAGCCTTCTCTCTCCCGGGACTCTCCATGAGCAGTTCTTC.

The J gene is TRBJ2-4, the V gene TRBV20-1; 9 nucleotides line up with TRBD2. The tail of the sequence fits TRBJ2-7 better, so the J call may be wrong. The germline V gene has CDR1 DFQATT and CDR2 SNEGSKA (reference sequence). CDR3 length: 15 residues. The CDR3 loop is CSARVRLAATYEQYF. CDR3 DNA sequence: TGCAGTGCTAGGGTAAGACTAGCGGCAACCTACGAGCAGTACTTC.

This clonotype was counted many times. The chain carries TRBV12-3 or TRBV12-4 and TRBJ2-5, with 11 bases fitting TRBD2. The CDR3 consists of 15 residues. Trimming took 3 bases from V and 4 from J; bases not matched to a gene: 4. Written as DNA, the CDR3 is TGTGCCAGCAGTTTTCAACTAGCGGGGGCAGAGACCCAGTACTTC. This encodes CASSFQLAGAETQYF.

To note about this clonotype: A read error may explain this, as a much larger clone is one base away. This chain joins TRBV7-9 and TRBJ2-5; 10 bases are a match to TRBD1. Germline CDR1 and CDR2: SEHNR and FQNEAQ (reference sequence). CDR3 size: 15 residues. Trimming cost V 3 bases and J 11 bases; bases outside gene matches: 12. The CDR3 DNA follows: TGTGCCAGCAGCTTTGGGACAGGGGTTGACAATGAGCAGTACTTC. Protein: CASSFGTGVDNEQYF.

This chain connects TRBV30 to TRBJ1-6; D unresolved. Deletions cut 1 base from V and 0 bases from J, with 7 bases between. Looked up from germline, CDR1 is GTSNPN and CDR2 is SVGIG (reference sequence). The length of the CDR3 is 15 residues. CDR3 region: CAWSARSSYNSPLHF. For the CDR3, the DNA is TGTGCCTGGAGTGCAAGGAGCTCCTATAATTCACCCCTCCACTTT.

This sequence joins TRBV12-3 or TRBV12-4 and TRBJ2-3; D remains ambiguous. The CDR3 totals 15 residues. The V gene lost 5 bases and the J gene lost 4 bases, with 16 bases spanning the gap. The CDR3 loop is CASSLSGESADTQYF. The CDR3 bases are TGTGCCAGCAGTCTTAGTGGGGAAAGCGCAGATACGCAGTATTTT.

The chain has TRBV6-2 or TRBV6-3 and TRBJ1-1, with 12 nucleotides matching TRBD1. CDR1 MNHEY and CDR2 SVGEGT come from the germline V gene. The CDR3 is 17 residues long. The junction had 6 bases not matched to a gene; V was cut back by 3 bases and J by 1 base. CDR3 amino acids: CASSYGGQGAQNTEAFF. CDR3 bases: TGTGCCAGCAGTTATGGGGGACAGGGGGCACAGAACACTGAAGCTTTCTTT.